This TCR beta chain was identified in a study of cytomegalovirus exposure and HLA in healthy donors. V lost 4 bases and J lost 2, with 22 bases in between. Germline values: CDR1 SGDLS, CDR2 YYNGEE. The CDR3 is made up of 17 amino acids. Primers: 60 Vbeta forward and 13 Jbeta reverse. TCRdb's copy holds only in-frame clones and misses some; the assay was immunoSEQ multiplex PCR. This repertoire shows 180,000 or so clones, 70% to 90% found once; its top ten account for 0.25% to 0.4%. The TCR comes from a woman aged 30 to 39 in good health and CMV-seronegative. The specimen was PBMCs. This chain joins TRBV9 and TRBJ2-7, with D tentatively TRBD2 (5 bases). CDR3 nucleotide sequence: TGTGCCAGCAGCTCCCCTGAACGGGATCTTGGAGCCTACGAGCAGTACTTC. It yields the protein CASSSPERDLGAYEQYF.